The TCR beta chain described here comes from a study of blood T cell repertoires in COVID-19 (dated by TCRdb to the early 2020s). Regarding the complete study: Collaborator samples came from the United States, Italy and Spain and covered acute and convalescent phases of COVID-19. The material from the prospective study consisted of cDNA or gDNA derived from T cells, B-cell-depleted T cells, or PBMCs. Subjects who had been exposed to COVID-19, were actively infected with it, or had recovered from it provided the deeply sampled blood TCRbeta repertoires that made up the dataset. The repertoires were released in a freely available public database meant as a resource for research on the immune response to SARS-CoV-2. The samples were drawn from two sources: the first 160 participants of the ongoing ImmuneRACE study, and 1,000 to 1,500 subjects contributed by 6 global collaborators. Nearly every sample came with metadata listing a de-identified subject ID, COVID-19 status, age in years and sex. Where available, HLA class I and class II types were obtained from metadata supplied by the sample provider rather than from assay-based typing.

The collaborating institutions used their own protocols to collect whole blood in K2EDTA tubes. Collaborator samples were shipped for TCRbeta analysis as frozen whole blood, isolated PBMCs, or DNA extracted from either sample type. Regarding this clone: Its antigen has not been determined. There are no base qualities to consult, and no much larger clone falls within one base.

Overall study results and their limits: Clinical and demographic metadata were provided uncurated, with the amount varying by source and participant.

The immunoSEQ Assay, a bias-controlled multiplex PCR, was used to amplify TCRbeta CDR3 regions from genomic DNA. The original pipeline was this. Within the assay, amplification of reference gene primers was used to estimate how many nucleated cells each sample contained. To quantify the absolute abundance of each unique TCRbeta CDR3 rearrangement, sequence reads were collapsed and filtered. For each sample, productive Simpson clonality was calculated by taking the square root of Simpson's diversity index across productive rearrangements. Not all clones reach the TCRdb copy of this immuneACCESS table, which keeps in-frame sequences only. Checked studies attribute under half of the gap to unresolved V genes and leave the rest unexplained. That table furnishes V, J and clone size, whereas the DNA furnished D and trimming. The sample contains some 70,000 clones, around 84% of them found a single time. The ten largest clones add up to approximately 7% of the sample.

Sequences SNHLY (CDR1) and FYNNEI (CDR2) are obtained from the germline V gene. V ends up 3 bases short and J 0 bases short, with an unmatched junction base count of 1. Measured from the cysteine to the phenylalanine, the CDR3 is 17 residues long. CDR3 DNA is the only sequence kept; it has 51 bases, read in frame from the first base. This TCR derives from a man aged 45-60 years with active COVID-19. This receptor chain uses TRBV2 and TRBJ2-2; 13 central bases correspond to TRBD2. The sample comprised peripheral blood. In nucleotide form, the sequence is TGTGCCAGCAGTGAGGGACTAGCGGGGCCGAACACCGGGGAGCTGTTTTTT. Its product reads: CASSEGLAGPNTGELFF.